This record looks at one T cell receptor (beta chain) sequence and its context. Individuals in the exposed group had encountered a COVID-19 case within 2 weeks preceding study entry. Germline CDR1 and CDR2: MDHEN and SYDVKM. V was clipped by 3 bases and J by 0 bases, with 12 bases between them. This CDR3 is 15 amino acids long. TCRdb's table, derived via immunoSEQ multiplex PCR, lists solely in-frame clones and lacks some. In the table there are 200,000 to 250,000 clones, 83% of which are singletons. This sample was taken from a study of blood T cell repertoires in COVID-19. Study-wide context: PBMCs, B-cell-depleted T cells, or T cells provided the cDNA or gDNA that made up the material.

The genes are TRBV28 and TRBJ2-7, with a tentative D call TRBD2 (7 bases). Sequenced input: PBMCs or T cells enriched from blood (not recorded which). This clonotype was obtained from a woman between 45 and 65 years old who had been exposed to COVID-19. The CDR3 sequence: CASSLGGGGSYEQYF. DNA of the CDR3: TGTGCCAGCAGTTTGGGGGGAGGGGGCTCCTACGAGCAGTACTTC.